The rows below give T cell receptor beta chains drawn from one sample of a study of persistence of HIV-infected CD4 T cells. Produced via immunoSEQ multiplex PCR; TCRdb's table is partial and in-frame only. The sample shows 35,000 to 50,000 clones, roughly 90% of them seen only once. No antigen is known for these receptors. The starting material was CD4+ T cells sorted from PBMCs after roughly 17-hour stimulation, obtained from a patient who received antiretroviral therapy. The receptors here all came from an adult man with HIV who was CMV-seropositive. Both conserved end residues are part of each CDR3. The D gene is left open where the match is weak. The size entry is marked missing in some rows and otherwise reads once, few, many or a size class.

D gene: -
clone size: -
V gene: TRBV24-1
J gene: TRBJ2-3
CDR3 DNA: TGTGCCACCAAGGCACAGGGTGCAGATACGCAGTATTTT
CDR3 protein: CATKAQGADTQYF

D gene: TRBD2
clone size: -
V gene: TRBV5-1
J gene: TRBJ2-1
CDR3 DNA: TGCGCCAGCAGCCGTACTAGCGGGGGGGCCCATGAGCAGTTCTTC
CDR3 protein: CASSRTSGGAHEQFF

D gene: -
clone size: -
V gene: TRBV7-3
J gene: TRBJ1-1
CDR3 DNA: TGTGCCAGCAGCCTCAGGGGGAACACTGAAGCTTTCTTT
CDR3 protein: CASSLRGNTEAFF

D gene: -
clone size: once
V gene: TRBV9
J gene: TRBJ2-7
CDR3 DNA: TGTGCCAGCAGCGTAGCCTCCGTGAGCTCCTACGAGCAGTACTTC
CDR3 protein: CASSVASVSSYEQYF

D gene: TRBD2
clone size: -
V gene: TRBV28
J gene: TRBJ2-4
CDR3 DNA: TGTGCCAGCAGTTTCCCCGGACTAGCGGGCATTCAGTACTTC
CDR3 protein: CASSFPGLAGIQYF

D gene: -
clone size: few
V gene: TRBV21-1
J gene: TRBJ1-5
CDR3 DNA: TGTGCCAGCAGCACCAACCCAGACAGCAATCAGCCCCAGCATTTT
CDR3 protein: CASSTNPDSNQPQHF

D gene: -
clone size: -
V gene: TRBV30
J gene: TRBJ2-2
CDR3 DNA: TGTGCCTGGAGTGGGGGGGCGGCGAACACCGGGGAGCTGTTTTTT
CDR3 protein: CAWSGGAANTGELFF

D gene: -
clone size: -
V gene: TRBV5-1
J gene: TRBJ1-6
CDR3 DNA: TGCGCCAGCAGCTCCCGTAGGGGGGTCGACAATTCACCCCTCCACTTT
CDR3 protein: CASSSRRGVDNSPLHF

D gene: TRBD1
clone size: -
V gene: TRBV27
J gene: TRBJ2-3
CDR3 DNA: TGTGCCAGCAGTCGCCGGGGACAGGGCACAGATACGCAGTATTTT
CDR3 protein: CASSRRGQGTDTQYF

D gene: TRBD1
clone size: -
V gene: TRBV7-9
J gene: TRBJ1-2
CDR3 DNA: TGTGCCAGCAGCCGGGACAGGGACTATGGCTACACCTTC
CDR3 protein: CASSRDRDYGYTF

D gene: TRBD1
clone size: -
V gene: TRBV28
J gene: TRBJ1-6
CDR3 DNA: TGTGCCAGCAGAAGTTGGACAGGGGGCCTAAATTCACCCCTCCACTTT
CDR3 protein: CASRSWTGGLNSPLHF

D gene: TRBD1
clone size: -
V gene: TRBV10-3
J gene: TRBJ2-1
CDR3 DNA: TGTGCCATCAGTGGGGGGGGACAGGGCGTGAATGAGCAGTTCTTC
CDR3 protein: CAISGGGQGVNEQFF

D gene: TRBD2
clone size: -
V gene: TRBV9
J gene: TRBJ2-5
CDR3 DNA: TGTGCCAGCAGCGTCGGACTAGTTAGAAAACAGACCCAGTACTTC
CDR3 protein: CASSVGLVRKQTQYF

D gene: TRBD1
clone size: -
V gene: TRBV9
J gene: TRBJ1-6
CDR3 DNA: TGTGCCAGCAGCCTGGACAGGGGCAATTCACCCCTCCACTTT
CDR3 protein: CASSLDRGNSPLHF

D gene: -
clone size: -
V gene: TRBV19
J gene: TRBJ1-1
CDR3 DNA: TGTGCCAGTAGTATTCAGTTGTACGGGGGTGAAGCTTTCTTT
CDR3 protein: CASSIQLYGGEAFF

D gene: TRBD1
clone size: -
V gene: TRBV3-1/TRBV3-2
J gene: TRBJ2-7
CDR3 DNA: TGTGCCAGCAGCCACAGGGACAGGAATTACGAGCAGTACTTC
CDR3 protein: CASSHRDRNYEQYF

D gene: TRBD1
clone size: -
V gene: TRBV10-2
J gene: TRBJ1-6
CDR3 DNA: TGCGCCAGCAGAGACAGGGTGACTAATTCACCCCTCCACTTT
CDR3 protein: CASRDRVTNSPLHF

D gene: TRBD1
clone size: -
V gene: TRBV30
J gene: TRBJ2-7
CDR3 DNA: TGTGCCTGGAGTCCTTCCGGGACAGTTCCCTACGAGCAGTACTTC
CDR3 protein: CAWSPSGTVPYEQYF

D gene: TRBD1
clone size: -
V gene: TRBV7-9
J gene: TRBJ2-7
CDR3 DNA: TGTGCCAGCAGCTTAGTGGGGACAGGGGCCCACGAGCAGTACTTC
CDR3 protein: CASSLVGTGAHEQYF

D gene: TRBD2
clone size: once
V gene: TRBV5-4
J gene: TRBJ2-1
CDR3 DNA: TGTGCCAGCAGCCCTGGACTGGCGGGGGGGCTTGAGCAGTTCTTC
CDR3 protein: CASSPGLAGGLEQFF

D gene: -
clone size: -
V gene: TRBV11-1
J gene: TRBJ2-1
CDR3 DNA: TGTGCCAGCAGCTTACCGGCGAGCTCCTACAATGAGCAGTTCTTC
CDR3 protein: CASSLPASSYNEQFF

D gene: -
clone size: -
V gene: TRBV3-1/TRBV3-2
J gene: TRBJ2-7
CDR3 DNA: TGTGCCAGCAGCCAAGGTAGGGGCAACGAGCAGTACTTC
CDR3 protein: CASSQGRGNEQYF

D gene: TRBD2
clone size: -
V gene: TRBV15
J gene: TRBJ2-3
CDR3 DNA: TGTGCCACCAGCAGAGGCCAGCGGGCTAGCGGGCGCACAGATACGCAGTATTTT
CDR3 protein: CATSRGQRASGRTDTQYF

D gene: -
clone size: -
V gene: TRBV12-5
J gene: TRBJ2-2
CDR3 DNA: TGTGCTAGTGGTCTTTCCACCGGGGAGCTGTTTTTT
CDR3 protein: CASGLSTGELFF

D gene: -
clone size: -
V gene: TRBV3-1/TRBV3-2
J gene: TRBJ2-1
CDR3 DNA: TGTGCCAGCAGCCAAGCCGATTTAGGTGAGCAGTTCTTC
CDR3 protein: CASSQADLGEQFF

D gene: TRBD1
clone size: once
V gene: TRBV24-1
J gene: TRBJ1-5
CDR3 DNA: TGTGCCACCAGTGAGAGGGACAGGGATCAGCCCCAGCATTTT
CDR3 protein: CATSERDRDQPQHF

D gene: -
clone size: -
V gene: TRBV9
J gene: TRBJ1-3
CDR3 DNA: TGTGCCAGCAGCTCCCGTCCCGGGGGGCGGGAGGGAAACACCATATATTTT
CDR3 protein: CASSSRPGGREGNTIYF

D gene: -
clone size: -
V gene: TRBV4-2
J gene: TRBJ1-5
CDR3 DNA: TGTGCCAGCAGCCAAGATGGGTCCAATCAGCCCCAGCATTTT
CDR3 protein: CASSQDGSNQPQHF

D gene: TRBD1
clone size: -
V gene: TRBV9
J gene: TRBJ1-4
CDR3 DNA: TGTGCCAGCAGCGCCGGGACAGGGGTGCCTCATAATGAAAAACTGTTTTTT
CDR3 protein: CASSAGTGVPHNEKLFF

D gene: -
clone size: -
V gene: TRBV7-2
J gene: TRBJ2-1
CDR3 DNA: TGTGCCAGCAGCTTAAACTATCACAATGAGCAGTTCTTC
CDR3 protein: CASSLNYHNEQFF

D gene: -
clone size: -
V gene: TRBV12-5
J gene: TRBJ1-1
CDR3 DNA: TGTGCTAGTGCCCGCCAGGGGATGAACACTGGAGCTTTCTTT
CDR3 protein: CASARQGMNTGAFF

D gene: TRBD2
clone size: once
V gene: TRBV24-1
J gene: TRBJ2-1
CDR3 DNA: TGTGCCACCAGTGACCCGAGGACTAGCGGGGGGGTAAATGAGCAGTTCTTC
CDR3 protein: CATSDPRTSGGVNEQFF

D gene: TRBD1
clone size: -
V gene: TRBV11-3
J gene: TRBJ2-2
CDR3 DNA: TGTGCCAGCAGCTTAGTGATTGCAGGGGGCGCGGTTTCCGCCGGGGAGCTGTTTTTT
CDR3 protein: CASSLVIAGGAVSAGELFF

D gene: -
clone size: -
V gene: TRBV5-1
J gene: TRBJ1-3
CDR3 DNA: TGCGCCAGCAGAATCGGGTCCTACTCTGGAAACACCATATATTTT
CDR3 protein: CASRIGSYSGNTIYF

D gene: -
clone size: -
V gene: TRBV7-2
J gene: TRBJ1-3
CDR3 DNA: TGTGCCAGCAGCTGGACCAGCGGGATCTCTGGAAACACCATATATTTT
CDR3 protein: CASSWTSGISGNTIYF

D gene: -
clone size: -
V gene: TRBV5-8
J gene: TRBJ1-5
CDR3 DNA: TGTGCCAGCAGTGGTTTCAATCAGCCCCAGCATTTT
CDR3 protein: CASSGFNQPQHF

D gene: -
clone size: -
V gene: TRBV7-2
J gene: TRBJ1-5
CDR3 DNA: TGTGCCAGCAGCTTAGACCCTGCTCGACAGGGCAATCAGCCCCAGCATTTT
CDR3 protein: CASSLDPARQGNQPQHF

D gene: -
clone size: -
V gene: TRBV28
J gene: TRBJ2-7
CDR3 DNA: TGTGCCACCTCATTAATGGAGCCCGAGCAGTACTTC
CDR3 protein: CATSLMEPEQYF

D gene: -
clone size: -
V gene: TRBV19
J gene: TRBJ1-5
CDR3 DNA: TGTGCCAGTAGTATGGGCGGGAAATATAGCAATCAGCCCCAGCATTTT
CDR3 protein: CASSMGGKYSNQPQHF

D gene: TRBD2
clone size: -
V gene: TRBV6-5
J gene: TRBJ2-2
CDR3 DNA: TGTGCCACCCCCCGGGGGGTGGACACCGGGGAGCTGTTTTTT
CDR3 protein: CATPRGVDTGELFF

D gene: -
clone size: -
V gene: TRBV27
J gene: TRBJ2-7
CDR3 DNA: TGTGCCAGCCGCAGGGTTTCTGGATACGAGCAGTACTTC
CDR3 protein: CASRRVSGYEQYF

D gene: -
clone size: -
V gene: TRBV25-1
J gene: TRBJ1-2
CDR3 DNA: TGTGCCAGCAGTGGCGGAGGGGCGCAATATAGTGGCTACACCTTC
CDR3 protein: CASSGGGAQYSGYTF

D gene: -
clone size: -
V gene: TRBV7-2
J gene: TRBJ2-6
CDR3 DNA: TGTGCCAGCAGCGCCCGGGAGGCAGGGGGCATGCCTGGGGCCAACGTCCTGACTTTC
CDR3 protein: CASSAREAGGMPGANVLTF

D gene: TRBD2
clone size: few
V gene: TRBV28
J gene: TRBJ2-7
CDR3 DNA: TGTGCCAGCAGTTTATACGGGGGGGCGCGCTACGAGCAGTACTTC
CDR3 protein: CASSLYGGARYEQYF

D gene: -
clone size: -
V gene: TRBV3-1/TRBV3-2
J gene: TRBJ1-5
CDR3 DNA: TGTGCCAGCAGCCAAATGGGTCAGCCCCAGCATTTT
CDR3 protein: CASSQMGQPQHF

D gene: TRBD1
clone size: -
V gene: TRBV18
J gene: TRBJ1-2
CDR3 DNA: TGTGCCAGCTCACCACAAACCCAGACAGGGGGACACTATGGCTACACCTTC
CDR3 protein: CASSPQTQTGGHYGYTF

D gene: TRBD1
clone size: -
V gene: TRBV19
J gene: TRBJ2-2
CDR3 DNA: TGTGCCACAAGCCGGGACAGGGACCTTCGGAACACCGGGGAGCTGTTTTTT
CDR3 protein: CATSRDRDLRNTGELFF

D gene: -
clone size: -
V gene: TRBV19
J gene: TRBJ1-4
CDR3 DNA: TGTGCCAGTAGTTCTTGGACAGCTAATGAAAAACTGTTTTTT
CDR3 protein: CASSSWTANEKLFF

D gene: -
clone size: -
V gene: TRBV7-2
J gene: TRBJ2-7
CDR3 DNA: TGTGCCAGCAGCAAAACTAGACTGAGCTCCTACGAGCAGTACTTC
CDR3 protein: CASSKTRLSSYEQYF

D gene: TRBD1
clone size: -
V gene: TRBV27
J gene: TRBJ1-1
CDR3 DNA: TGTGCCAGCAGTCCCTACAGGGGGGGCACTGAAGCTTTCTTT
CDR3 protein: CASSPYRGGTEAFF

D gene: TRBD1
clone size: -
V gene: TRBV24-1
J gene: TRBJ2-4
CDR3 DNA: TGTGCCACCAGTGAGCCTACAGGGGATCGGAACATTCAGTACTTC
CDR3 protein: CATSEPTGDRNIQYF

D gene: TRBD1
clone size: -
V gene: TRBV4-1
J gene: TRBJ1-6
CDR3 DNA: TGCGCCAGCAGGACAGGGTCCAGCTCCTATAATTCACCCCTCCACTTT
CDR3 protein: CASRTGSSSYNSPLHF

D gene: -
clone size: -
V gene: TRBV7-3
J gene: TRBJ2-3
CDR3 DNA: TGTGCCAGCAGCCGTTCGGGGGATACGCAGTATTTT
CDR3 protein: CASSRSGDTQYF

D gene: TRBD1
clone size: -
V gene: TRBV7-9
J gene: TRBJ2-2
CDR3 DNA: TGTGCCAGCAGCACCGACAGGGACACCGGGGAGCTGTTTTTT
CDR3 protein: CASSTDRDTGELFF

D gene: -
clone size: -
V gene: TRBV7-6
J gene: TRBJ2-1
CDR3 DNA: TGTGCCAGCAGCTTAAGCAGTCGTTCCTACAATGAGCAGTTCTTC
CDR3 protein: CASSLSSRSYNEQFF

D gene: -
clone size: -
V gene: TRBV19
J gene: TRBJ1-5
CDR3 DNA: TGTGCCAGTAGCCCCACAGGGATTCAGCCCCAGCATTTT
CDR3 protein: CASSPTGIQPQHF

D gene: -
clone size: -
V gene: TRBV19
J gene: TRBJ1-6
CDR3 DNA: TGTGCCAGTAGTATTCAAGCCACCTCCTATAATTCACCCCTCCACTTT
CDR3 protein: CASSIQATSYNSPLHF

D gene: -
clone size: -
V gene: TRBV2
J gene: TRBJ2-3
CDR3 DNA: TGTGCCAGCAGTGAAGTAGACGGATTCACAGATACGCAGTATTTT
CDR3 protein: CASSEVDGFTDTQYF